Following are 7 T cell receptor beta chains from one sample sequenced in a study of cytomegalovirus exposure and HLA in healthy donors. The primer mix had 60 Vbeta and 13 Jbeta primers. Sequenced by immunoSEQ multiplex PCR; TCRdb stores in-frame clones only, minus some. The sample gives about 120,000 clones, about 76% of which show up once; 25% to 35% is in the top ten. Sequences were obtained from PBMCs. Receptors originate from a man aged 60-69 years in good health and CMV-seropositive.

The V and J genes are TRBV27 and TRBJ2-3; D is ambiguous. From germline, CDR1 is MNHEY and CDR2 SMNVEV (reference sequence). The V end lost 2 bases, the J end lost 1 base, and 10 bases lay between the germline ends. The length of the CDR3 is 15 residues. Here the CDR3 DNA reads TGTGCCAGCAGTTTAGAGCTTTCTCGCACAGATACGCAGTATTTT. Its protein product is CASSLELSRTDTQYF.

The CDR3 DNA sequence: TGCGCCAGCAGCCCGGAGGGACAGGGAGCCTACGAGCAGTACTTC. Its protein is CASSPEGQGAYEQYF. J is TRBJ2-7 and V is TRBV5-1; TRBD1 matches 9 bases. V shed 4 bases and J 2 bases; nucleotides not matched to a gene: 7. Germline lookup yields CDR1 SGHRS and CDR2 YFSETQ. The CDR3 runs to 15 residues.

The chain has TRBV5-6 and TRBJ2-2; 9 bases map to TRBD1. V was pared by 5 bases and J by 6 bases, with 5 bases of the junction left unmatched. The germline V gene has CDR1 SGHDT and CDR2 YYEEEE. The length of the CDR3 is 14 residues. In nucleotides, the CDR3 is TGTGCCAGCAGAAGACAGGGGGAGTCCGGGGAGCTGTTTTTT. This codes for CASRRQGESGELFF. Supplemented by reference TRBV5-6 and TRBJ2-2, the full variable domain reads DAGVTQSPTHLIKTRGQQVTLRCSPKSGHDTVSWYQQALGQGPQFIFQYYEEEERQRGNFPDRFSGHQFPNYSSELNVNALLLGDSALYLCASRRQGESGELFFGEGSRLTVL.

V usage is TRBV4-1 and J usage is TRBJ2-2, with a tentative D call TRBD1 (5 bases). The CDR3 extends over 17 amino acids. Germline values: CDR1 MGHRA, CDR2 YSYEKL. V shed 4 bases and J shed 3 bases, with 18 bases lying between them. The CDR3 loop reads CASSLTGWQGDTGELFF. CDR3 DNA sequence: TGCGCCAGCAGCCTCACTGGGTGGCAGGGTGACACCGGGGAGCTGTTTTTT.

This clone was counted a few times. The CDR3 DNA is TGTGCCAGCAGCTTAGGGACAGCTATCTACGAGCAGTACTTC. Translating it yields CASSLGTAIYEQYF. This chain joins TRBV5-6 and TRBJ2-7; 7 nucleotides match TRBD1. CDR1 and CDR2 from the germline V gene are SGHDT and YYEEEE. This CDR3 is 14 amino acids long. The junction had 5 bases not matched to a gene; V was cut back by 2 bases and J by 3 bases.

The J gene is TRBJ2-3, the V gene TRBV5-4; D is unresolved. Germline values: CDR1 SGHNT, CDR2 YYREEE (reference sequence). CDR3 length: 11 residues. Trimming pared 4 bases from V and 7 bases from J, leaving 7 bases between. As DNA, the CDR3 is TGTGCCAGCAGCACACAAAATACGCAGTATTTT. Its translation is CASSTQNTQYF.

Only a few counts were recorded for this clone. V usage is TRBV28 and J usage is TRBJ1-1, with 9 bases matching TRBD1. CDR1 is MDHEN, CDR2 SYDVKM, per germline. The ends lost 6 bases at V and 1 base at J; junction bases unmatched: 6. The CDR3 runs to 15 residues. The CDR3 spells CASRPRDRANTEAFF. The CDR3 DNA is TGTGCCAGCAGGCCCCGGGACAGGGCGAACACTGAAGCTTTCTTT.